This is a list of T cell receptor beta chains from one sample in a study of T cell clonotyping in hematopoietic cell transplantation. The protocol was immunoSEQ multiplex PCR, while the TCRdb copy is restricted to in-frame clones and leaves out a portion. The sample yields 10,000 to 14,000 clones, 75% to 90% seen once. The sequenced sample was PBMCs, obtained 100 days after allogeneic stem cell transplant. Every receptor here comes from an older female patient who had an allogeneic stem cell transplant from an unrelated donor, so the T cells may come from the graft donor. Some clones in this sample may be carry-over from other donors' samples. Both conserved end residues are part of each CDR3. A D gene is named only where the DNA matches it firmly. Clone size is not always given. Where it is, it says once, few, many or a class for expanded clones.

j_gene | abundance | v_gene | d_gene | CDR3aa | CDR3nt
TRBJ2-3 | - | TRBV4-2 | - | CASSQRTEGTDTQYF | TGTGCCAGCAGCCAACGGACGGAGGGCACAGATACGCAGTATTTT
TRBJ1-2 | - | TRBV13 | - | CASSSQGNYGYTF | TGTGCCAGCAGCTCCCAGGGGAACTATGGCTACACCTTC
TRBJ2-5 | - | TRBV29-1 | - | CSVEKGVVETQYF | TGCAGCGTTGAAAAGGGGGTTGTAGAGACCCAGTACTTC
TRBJ2-2 | once | TRBV10-3 | TRBD2 | CAIRGTSGRTFDTGELFF | TGTGCCATCAGGGGGACTAGCGGGAGGACATTCGACACCGGGGAGCTGTTTTTT
TRBJ2-1 | - | TRBV10-1 | - | CASSEPSVSYNEQFF | TGCGCCAGCAGTGAGCCTAGCGTCTCCTACAATGAGCAGTTCTTC
TRBJ2-3 | - | TRBV27 | TRBD2 | CASSSSGTFSTDTQYF | TGTGCCAGCAGCTCTAGCGGGACGTTTAGCACAGATACGCAGTATTTT
TRBJ2-7 | few | TRBV6-6 | - | CASSYSSPYEQYF | TGTGCCAGCAGTTACTCCTCCCCGTACGAGCAGTACTTC
TRBJ1-5 | few | TRBV5-6 | - | CASTLGAEGMPQHF | TGTGCCAGCACCTTGGGTGCCGAGGGGATGCCCCAGCATTTT
TRBJ2-7 | - | TRBV27 | - | CASSLFGAYEQYF | TGTGCCAGCAGTTTATTTGGGGCCTACGAGCAGTACTTC
TRBJ2-2 | - | TRBV7-9 | - | CASSLAVLDIASSGELFF | TGTGCCAGCAGCTTAGCTGTCTTAGATATAGCGTCTTCCGGGGAGCTGTTTTTT
TRBJ2-3 | - | TRBV18 | TRBD2 | CASSPGLAGVWDTQYF | TGTGCCAGCTCACCCGGACTAGCGGGAGTGTGGGATACGCAGTATTTT
TRBJ1-5 | - | TRBV27 | - | CASSVLGGSNQPQHF | TGTGCCAGCAGTGTACTAGGGGGGAGCAATCAGCCCCAGCATTTT
TRBJ1-5 | - | TRBV19 | - | CASSIGAGLNQPQHF | TGTGCCAGTAGTATAGGGGCAGGGCTCAATCAGCCCCAGCATTTT
TRBJ2-1 | - | TRBV14 | TRBD2 | CASSQEPGTSYNEQFF | TGTGCCAGCAGCCAAGAACCTGGGACTAGCTATAATGAGCAGTTCTTC
TRBJ2-7 | once | TRBV5-5 | - | CASSSGTSTYEQYF | TGTGCCAGCAGCTCCGGGACCTCGACCTACGAGCAGTACTTC
TRBJ2-3 | - | TRBV7-6 | TRBD2 | CASSAGGTDTQYF | TGTGCCAGCAGCGCGGGAGGCACAGATACGCAGTATTTT
TRBJ1-5 | - | TRBV25-1 | - | CATSKAGGNQPQHF | TGTGCCACCTCCAAGGCAGGGGGCAATCAGCCCCAGCATTTT